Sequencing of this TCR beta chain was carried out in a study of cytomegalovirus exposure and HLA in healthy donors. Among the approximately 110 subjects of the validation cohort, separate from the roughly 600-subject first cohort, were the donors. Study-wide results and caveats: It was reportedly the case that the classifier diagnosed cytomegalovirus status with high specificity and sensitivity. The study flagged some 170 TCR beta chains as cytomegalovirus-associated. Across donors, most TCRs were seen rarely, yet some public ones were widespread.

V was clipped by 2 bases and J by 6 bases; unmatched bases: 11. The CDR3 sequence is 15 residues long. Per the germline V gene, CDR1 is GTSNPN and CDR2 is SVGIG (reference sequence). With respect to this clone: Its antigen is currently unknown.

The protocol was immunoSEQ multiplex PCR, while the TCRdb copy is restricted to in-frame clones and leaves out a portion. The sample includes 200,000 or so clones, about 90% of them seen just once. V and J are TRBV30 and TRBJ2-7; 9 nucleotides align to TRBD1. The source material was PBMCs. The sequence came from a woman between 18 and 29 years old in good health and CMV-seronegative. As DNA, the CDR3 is TGTGCCTGGAGTCCTCCGGGACAGGGTCCGCGCGAGCAGTACTTC. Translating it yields CAWSPPGQGPREQYF.